The source of this T cell receptor (beta chain) is a study of cytomegalovirus exposure and HLA in healthy donors. It was with 60 Vbeta and 13 Jbeta primers that the PCR ran. This table comes from immunoSEQ multiplex PCR, and its TCRdb copy is limited to in-frame clones, with some not included. The sample holds fewer than 100,000 clones. The CDR3 runs 15 residues. Germline V gene data show CDR1 as SGHRS and CDR2 as YFSETQ. The V and J ends lost 5 bases and 7 bases respectively, with 18 bases between them. The clonotype was recovered from a woman between 55 and 75 years old in good health and CMV-seronegative. This rearrangement joins TRBV5-1 to TRBJ1-4; the D gene is possibly TRBD1 (6 bases). Sequencing was performed on PBMCs. As DNA, the CDR3 is TGCGCCAGCAGGGATTTCCCAGGGGCCGGTGAAAAACTGTTTTTT. Protein sequence: CASRDFPGAGEKLFF.